This entry features one T cell receptor beta chain sequence. What it recognizes is unknown. Method: immunoSEQ multiplex PCR; TCRdb's copy keeps in-frame clones and lacks some. The sample lists over 100,000 clones; about 94% were seen once. This CDR3 region has 15 residues. From germline, CDR1 is MDHEN and CDR2 SYDVKM. Trimming pared 3 bases from V and 6 bases from J, leaving 15 bases between. This specimen comes from a study of OX40 agonist ivuxolimab in advanced cancers. General study results and limits: CD4+ and CD8+ blood T cells expanded clonally by week 6 at 0.1 to 3.0 mg/kg.

The sample in question was CD4+ or CD8+ T cells sorted from blood, obtained in a trial of the OX40 agonist ivuxolimab. This receptor was taken from an adult with an advanced solid tumor such as melanoma, head and neck, liver or kidney cancer. This rearrangement joins TRBV28 to TRBJ1-5, with D possibly being TRBD1 (5 bases). CDR3 sequence (DNA): TGTGCCAGCAGTTTGCTTAAAGGGGACTTTCAGCCCCAGCATTTT. It yields the protein CASSLLKGDFQPQHF.